This TCR beta chain was observed in a study of cytomegalovirus exposure and HLA in healthy donors. Study-level findings and limits: Usually a TCR sequence was rare, but some public TCRs were found in many donors.

Among the roughly 120 subjects of the validation cohort, separate from the 666-subject first cohort, were the donors. The CDR3 is 16 residues long. Germline assignment: CDR1 MRHNA and CDR2 SNTAGT. Trimming cost V 2 bases and J 4 bases; bases outside gene matches: 7. Assay used: immunoSEQ multiplex PCR; TCRdb lists only in-frame clones, some missing. The table lists roughly 56,000 clones, 85% to 95% of them singletons. On this clone: No antigen is known for it.

J is TRBJ2-1 and V is TRBV6-4; 8 nucleotides agree with TRBD1. The sample taken for sequencing was PBMCs. This receptor was identified in a man younger than 35 in good health and CMV-seronegative. Here the CDR3 reads CASSDDRDRPYNEQFF. The CDR3 DNA reads TGTGCCAGCAGTGACGACCGGGACAGGCCTTACAATGAGCAGTTCTTC.